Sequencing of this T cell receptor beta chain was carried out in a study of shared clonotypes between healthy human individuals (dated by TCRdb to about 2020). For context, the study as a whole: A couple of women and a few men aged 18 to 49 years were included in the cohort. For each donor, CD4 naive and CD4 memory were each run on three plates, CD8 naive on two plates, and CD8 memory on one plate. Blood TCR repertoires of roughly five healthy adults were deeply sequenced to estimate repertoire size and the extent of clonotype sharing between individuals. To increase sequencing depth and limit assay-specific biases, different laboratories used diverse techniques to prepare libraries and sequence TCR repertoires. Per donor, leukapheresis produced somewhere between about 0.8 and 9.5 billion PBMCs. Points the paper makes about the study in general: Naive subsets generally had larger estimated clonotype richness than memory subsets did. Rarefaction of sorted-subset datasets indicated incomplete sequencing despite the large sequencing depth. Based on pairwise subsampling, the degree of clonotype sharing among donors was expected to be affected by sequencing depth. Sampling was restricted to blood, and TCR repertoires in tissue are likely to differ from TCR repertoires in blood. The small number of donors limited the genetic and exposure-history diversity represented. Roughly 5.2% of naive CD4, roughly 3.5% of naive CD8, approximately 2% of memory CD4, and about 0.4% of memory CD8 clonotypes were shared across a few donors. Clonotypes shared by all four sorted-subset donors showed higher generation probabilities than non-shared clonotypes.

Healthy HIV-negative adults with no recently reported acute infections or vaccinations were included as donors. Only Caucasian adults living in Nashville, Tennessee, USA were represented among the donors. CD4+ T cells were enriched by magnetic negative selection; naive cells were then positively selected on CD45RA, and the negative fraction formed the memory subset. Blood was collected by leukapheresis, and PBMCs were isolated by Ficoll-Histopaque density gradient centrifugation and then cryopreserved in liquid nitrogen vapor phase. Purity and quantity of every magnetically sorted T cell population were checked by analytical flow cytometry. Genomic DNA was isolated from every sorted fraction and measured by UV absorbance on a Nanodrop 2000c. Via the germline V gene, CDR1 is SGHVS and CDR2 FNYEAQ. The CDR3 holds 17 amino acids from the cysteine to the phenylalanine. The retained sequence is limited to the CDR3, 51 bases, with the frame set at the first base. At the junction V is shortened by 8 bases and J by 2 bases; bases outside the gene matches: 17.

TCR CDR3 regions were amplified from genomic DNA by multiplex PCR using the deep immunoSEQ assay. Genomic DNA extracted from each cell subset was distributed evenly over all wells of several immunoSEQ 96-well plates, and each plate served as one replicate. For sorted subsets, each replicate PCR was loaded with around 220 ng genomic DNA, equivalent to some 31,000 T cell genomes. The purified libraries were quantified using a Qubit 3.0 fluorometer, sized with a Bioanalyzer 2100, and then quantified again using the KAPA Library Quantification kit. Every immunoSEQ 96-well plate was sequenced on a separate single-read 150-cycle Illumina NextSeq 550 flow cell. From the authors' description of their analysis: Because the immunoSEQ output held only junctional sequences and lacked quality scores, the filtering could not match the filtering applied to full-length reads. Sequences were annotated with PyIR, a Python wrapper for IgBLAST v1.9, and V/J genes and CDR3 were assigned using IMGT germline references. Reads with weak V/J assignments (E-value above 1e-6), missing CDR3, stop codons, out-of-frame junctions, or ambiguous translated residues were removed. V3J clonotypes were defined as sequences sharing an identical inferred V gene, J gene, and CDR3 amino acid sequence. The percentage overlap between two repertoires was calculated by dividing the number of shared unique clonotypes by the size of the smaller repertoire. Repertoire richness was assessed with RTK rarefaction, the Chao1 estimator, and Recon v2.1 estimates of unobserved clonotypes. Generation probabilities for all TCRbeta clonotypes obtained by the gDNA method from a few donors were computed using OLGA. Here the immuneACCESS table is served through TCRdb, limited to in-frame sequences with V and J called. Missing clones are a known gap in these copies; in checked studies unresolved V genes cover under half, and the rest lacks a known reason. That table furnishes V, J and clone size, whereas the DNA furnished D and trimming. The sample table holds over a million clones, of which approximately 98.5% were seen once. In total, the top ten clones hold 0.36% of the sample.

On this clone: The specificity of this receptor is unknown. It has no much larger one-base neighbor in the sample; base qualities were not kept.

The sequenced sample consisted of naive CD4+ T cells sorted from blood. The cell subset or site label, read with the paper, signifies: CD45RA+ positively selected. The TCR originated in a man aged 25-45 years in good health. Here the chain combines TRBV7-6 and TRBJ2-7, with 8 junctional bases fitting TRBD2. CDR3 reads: CASGSIRGGPRAYEQYF. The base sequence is TGTGCCAGCGGCTCAATCCGGGGGGGCCCTAGAGCCTACGAGCAGTACTTC.